The rows below give T cell receptor beta chains drawn from one sample of a study of T-cell memory formation after mild COVID-19. In TCRdb, the 5' RACE reads were re-called with MiXCR into one record per CDR3 protein. This sample has about 150,000 distinct CDR3 sequences; less than 25% occur once, and the top ten carry roughly a quarter. Sample: PBMCs or a T cell subset sorted from them (not recorded which). Source of these receptors: an adult woman who had mild COVID-19 (a few samples of this study predate the infection). Cell type and time point are not known. Both conserved end residues are part of each CDR3. D genes are given only for firm matches. For some rows the clone size is stated as once, few or many, or as a class when expanded; others skip it.

D | J | V | size | CDR3 | DNA
TRBD1 | TRBJ1-1 | TRBV9 | - | CASSVGEGTGGPANTEAFF | TGTGCCAGCAGCGTAGGGGAAGGGACAGGGGGCCCTGCGAACACTGAAGCTTTCTTT
- | TRBJ2-1 | TRBV7-8 | - | CASSLFRVPYNEQFF | TGTGCCAGCAGCTTATTTAGGGTTCCCTACAATGAGCAGTTCTTC
- | TRBJ2-4 | TRBV5-5 | few | CASSLGTAKNIQYF | TGTGCCAGCAGCCTGGGGACGGCCAAAAACATTCAGTACTTC
TRBD1 | TRBJ2-5 | TRBV5-1 | - | CASSHEQGAEETQYF | TGCGCCAGCAGCCACGAACAGGGGGCGGAAGAGACCCAGTACTTC
- | TRBJ1-4 | TRBV7-9 | few | CASSPEWGAWEKLFF | TGTGCCAGCAGCCCCGAATGGGGCGCGTGGGAAAAACTGTTTTTT
- | TRBJ2-3 | TRBV2 | - | CASSVSRADSTDTQYF | TGTGCCAGCAGTGTATCCCGGGCTGATAGCACAGATACGCAGTATTTT
- | TRBJ2-5 | TRBV29-1 | few | CSVIPLIVETQYF | TGCAGCGTGATTCCCTTGATCGTCGAGACCCAGTACTTC
TRBD1 | TRBJ1-4 | TRBV5-4 | - | CASSLQGETNEKLFF | TGTGCCAGCAGCTTACAGGGGGAGACTAATGAAAAACTGTTTTTT
- | TRBJ1-1 | TRBV18 | - | CASSPGGVNTEAFF | TGTGCCAGCTCCCCAGGAGGGGTGAACACTGAAGCTTTCTTT
TRBD1 | TRBJ2-3 | TRBV6-5 | - | CASSYSLQGAHTDTQYF | TGTGCCAGCAGTTATTCCTTACAGGGGGCGCATACAGATACGCAGTATTTT
- | TRBJ2-3 | TRBV19 | many | CASSSGPDADTQYF | TGTGCCAGTAGCAGCGGACCAGATGCAGATACGCAGTATTTT
- | TRBJ2-3 | TRBV2 | few | CASRGQGRLYTDTQYF | TGTGCCAGCAGAGGGCAGGGGCGCCTTTACACGGATACGCAGTATTTT
- | TRBJ1-2 | TRBV7-9 | - | CASSSITAEENYGYTF | TGTGCCAGCAGTTCCATTACTGCGGAGGAAAACTATGGCTACACCTTC
TRBD1 | TRBJ1-5 | TRBV6-5 | few | CASSHGQGNNQPQHF | TGTGCCAGCAGTCACGGACAGGGCAACAATCAGCCCCAGCATTTT
TRBD1 | TRBJ1-1 | TRBV4-1 | - | CASSPLQGANTEAFF | TGCGCCAGCAGCCCCCTACAGGGGGCGAACACTGAAGCTTTCTTT
- | TRBJ1-4 | TRBV20-1 | - | CSARDPQGNEKLFF | TGCAGTGCTAGAGATCCTCAGGGGAATGAAAAACTGTTTTTT
TRBD1 | TRBJ1-2 | TRBV2 | - | CASNRGLGYTF | TGTGCCAGCAACAGGGGGCTTGGCTACACCTTC
TRBD1 | TRBJ1-2 | TRBV9 | few | CASSPRTGANYGYTF | TGTGCCAGCAGCCCCCGGACAGGGGCGAACTATGGCTACACCTTC
TRBD2 | TRBJ2-1 | TRBV7-9 | few | CASSFLRSGDYNEQFF | TGTGCCAGCAGCTTTTTAAGGAGCGGGGATTACAATGAGCAGTTCTTC
- | TRBJ2-5 | TRBV6-2/TRBV6-3 | once | CASSYSDLVLRETQYF | TGTGCCAGCAGTTACTCCGACCTAGTTTTAAGAGAGACCCAGTACTTC
TRBD2 | TRBJ2-1 | TRBV27 | - | CAIGTSPNEQFF | TGTGCCATCGGGACTAGTCCCAATGAGCAGTTCTTC
TRBD1 | TRBJ1-1 | TRBV7-9 | - | CASSLVGGAGTEAFF | TGTGCCAGCAGCTTAGTAGGGGGCGCAGGCACTGAAGCTTTCTTT
- | TRBJ2-5 | TRBV19 | - | CALLPGSQGETQYF | TGTGCCCTCCTGCCGGGGTCTCAGGGGGAGACCCAGTACTTC
- | TRBJ2-5 | TRBV29-1 | few | CSSGGSGQKIQETQYF | TGCAGCTCCGGGGGGTCTGGACAGAAGATCCAAGAGACCCAGTACTTC
- | TRBJ1-1 | TRBV6-5 | few | CASSYSAGRATTFF | TGTGCCAGCAGTTACTCGGCGGGCAGGGCGACGACTTTCTTT
TRBD2 | TRBJ2-3 | TRBV20-1 | few | CSASESGVTDTQYF | TGCAGTGCTAGTGAGAGCGGGGTTACAGATACGCAGTATTTT
TRBD1 | TRBJ2-7 | TRBV4-1 | - | CASSPRTGIDQLFSYEQYF | TGCGCCAGCAGCCCGCGGACAGGGATTGATCAACTCTTCTCCTACGAGCAGTACTTC
- | TRBJ1-5 | TRBV6-5 | few | CEMAGRGRPQHF | TGTGAGATGGCAGGGAGGGGGAGGCCCCAGCATTTT
- | TRBJ2-2 | TRBV7-2 | few | CASSLWTVSNTGELFF | TGTGCCAGCAGCTTATGGACTGTGTCGAACACCGGGGAGCTGTTTTTT
TRBD2 | TRBJ2-2 | TRBV4-2 | few | CASSQKRGGQVEELFF | TGTGCCAGCAGCCAAAAGCGGGGGGGCCAGGTCGAGGAGCTGTTTTTT
- | TRBJ2-7 | TRBV21-1 | few | CASSKALGQGAYEQYF | TGTGCCAGCAGCAAAGCGCTCGGACAGGGAGCCTACGAGCAGTACTTC
- | TRBJ1-2 | TRBV5-1 | - | CASSLTGAELYGYTF | TGCGCCAGCAGCTTGACTGGGGCAGAACTCTATGGCTACACCTTC
- | TRBJ2-1 | TRBV3-1 | - | CASSHPRVGYNEQFF | TGTGCCAGCAGCCACCCCAGGGTGGGATACAATGAGCAGTTCTTC
TRBD1 | TRBJ2-3 | TRBV12-3/TRBV12-4 | - | CASSWHGTGDPADTQYF | TGTGCCAGCAGTTGGCATGGGACAGGGGATCCCGCAGATACGCAGTATTTT
- | TRBJ2-7 | TRBV15 | - | CATSRERQVVYEQYF | TGTGCCACCAGCAGAGAACGACAGGTCGTCTACGAGCAGTACTTC
TRBD1 | TRBJ2-7 | TRBV7-9 | - | CASSLPGQELVSF | TGTGCCAGCAGCCTCCCGGGACAGGAATTGGTGAGCTTC
- | TRBJ2-7 | TRBV20-1 | few | CSARSRISYEQYF | TGCAGTGCTAGGTCCAGGATATCCTACGAGCAGTACTTC
- | TRBJ2-7 | TRBV6-2/TRBV6-3 | - | CASSPVSYEQYF | TGTGCCAGCAGTCCAGTCTCCTACGAGCAGTACTTC
- | TRBJ2-4 | TRBV3-1 | few | CASSLGGSGASNIQYF | TGTGCCAGCAGCCTAGGTGGGAGTGGTGCATCAAACATTCAGTACTTC
- | TRBJ1-1 | TRBV5-1 | few | CASSLGADNTEAFF | TGCGCCAGCAGCTTGGGGGCAGACAACACTGAAGCTTTCTTT
- | TRBJ1-2 | TRBV25-1 | - | CASSGGHDRGF | TGTGCCAGCAGTGGAGGACATGATCGTGGCTTC
- | TRBJ1-1 | TRBV4-1 | - | CASSPIANTEAFF | TGCGCCAGCAGCCCCATTGCGAACACTGAAGCTTTCTTT
- | TRBJ2-1 | TRBV12-3/TRBV12-4 | - | CASRPTGYNEQFF | TGTGCCAGCAGACCAACAGGTTACAATGAGCAGTTCTTC
TRBD2 | TRBJ2-1 | TRBV4-1 | - | CASSPVGRGANNEQFF | TGCGCCAGCAGCCCTGTGGGGCGGGGGGCCAACAATGAGCAGTTCTTC
- | TRBJ2-5 | TRBV29-1 | - | CSVPNQETQYF | TGCAGCGTTCCTAATCAAGAGACCCAGTACTTC
TRBD1 | TRBJ2-7 | TRBV4-1 | few | CASSPTGRDRGGEQYF | TGCGCCAGCAGCCCGACCGGGCGGGACAGGGGAGGGGAGCAGTACTTC
- | TRBJ1-3 | TRBV5-4 | - | CASSLGSGSSGNTIYF | TGTGCCAGCAGCTTAGGTAGCGGCAGCTCTGGAAACACCATATATTTT
- | TRBJ1-1 | TRBV7-9 | few | CASSRAVNTEAFF | TGTGCCAGCAGCAGGGCTGTGAACACTGAAGCTTTCTTT
- | TRBJ2-3 | TRBV24-1 | - | CATSTPRGVVTDTQYF | TGTGCCACCAGTACTCCCAGGGGGGTAGTCACAGATACGCAGTATTTT
TRBD1 | TRBJ1-2 | TRBV4-1 | few | CASSLDRGRGYGYTF | TGCGCCAGCAGCCTAGACAGGGGAAGAGGCTATGGCTACACCTTC
- | TRBJ2-2 | TRBV15 | few | CATSRETNTGELFF | TGTGCCACCAGCAGAGAAACGAACACCGGGGAGCTGTTTTTT
- | TRBJ2-3 | TRBV25-1 | few | CASSEYTGPSTDTQYF | TGTGCCAGCAGTGAATATACAGGGCCCAGCACAGATACGCAGTATTTT
TRBD1 | TRBJ1-5 | TRBV6-2/TRBV6-3 | once | CASTSQGEFGVSNQPQHF | TGTGCCAGCACCTCCCAGGGGGAATTCGGGGTTAGCAATCAGCCCCAGCATTTT
- | TRBJ2-7 | TRBV5-1 | - | CASSLKGPADEQYF | TGCGCCAGCAGCTTAAAAGGGCCCGCGGACGAGCAGTACTTC
TRBD1 | TRBJ2-4 | TRBV29-1 | many | CSVANRDRGLRENIQYF | TGCAGCGTCGCTAATCGGGACAGGGGCTTGAGAGAAAACATTCAGTACTTC